This T cell receptor (beta chain) was retrieved from a study of cytomegalovirus exposure and HLA in healthy donors. Concerning this clone: Its antigen remains unidentified.

Study-wide findings and caveats: In vitro testing confirmed a few CMV-associated chains as specific for CMV antigens. Earlier analysis found most TCR beta V segments productive about 87% or about 30% of the time. Further analysis, carried out later, found HLA-associated TCR beta chains more clonally expanded than equally common other chains. TCR beta chain V- and J-gene trimming was linked, in a later analysis, to a missense variant in DCLRE1C.

The PCR contained 60 Vbeta and 13 Jbeta primers. Here immunoSEQ multiplex PCR was the method, and the copy in TCRdb shows in-frame clones only, minus some. The sample has approximately 98,000 clones; 74% are singletons. Losses at the gene ends were 0 bases for V and 1 base for J; bases not matched to a gene: 4. CDR3 size: 16 residues. The germline gives CDR1 GTSNPN, CDR2 SVGIG (reference sequence). This sequence originates from a male donor in good health and CMV-seronegative. The V and J genes are TRBV30 and TRBJ1-5; 9 nucleotides agree with TRBD1. Input material: PBMCs. In DNA form, the CDR3 reads TGTGCCTGGAGTGTCAACAGGGGGCTGAGCAATCAGCCCCAGCATTTT. It yields the protein CAWSVNRGLSNQPQHF.